This is a list of T cell receptor beta chains from one sample in a study of immune evolution from preneoplasia to lung adenocarcinoma. Libraries were prepared by immunoSEQ multiplex PCR; TCRdb keeps only in-frame clonotypes and omits some of them. The table records some 9,200 clones, approximately 83% of them present only once. Sample: FFPE minimally invasive lung adenocarcinoma tissue. Receptors were obtained from a person aged 65-85 years with lung adenocarcinoma. The CDR3 runs from the conserved cysteine through the conserved F or W. A D gene is named only where the DNA matches it firmly. Some rows mark clone size as missing; the rest say once, few, many or name a class of expanded clone.

clone_size: NA; j_call: TRBJ2-7; v_call: TRBV7-9; d_call: TRBD1; cdr3_nt: TGTGCCAGCAGCTTAGACGGACAGGGGCCCGAGCAGTACTTC; cdr3_aa: CASSLDGQGPEQYF
clone_size: NA; j_call: TRBJ1-5; v_call: TRBV10-3; d_call: NA; cdr3_nt: TGTGCCATCAGTGACCCAACAGCTCCCGGGGATCAGCCCCAGCATTTT; cdr3_aa: CAISDPTAPGDQPQHF
clone_size: NA; j_call: TRBJ2-5; v_call: TRBV5-4; d_call: NA; cdr3_nt: TGTGCCAGCAGCGCGGGACTGATAAAAGAGACCCAGTACTTC; cdr3_aa: CASSAGLIKETQYF
clone_size: NA; j_call: TRBJ1-2; v_call: TRBV9; d_call: NA; cdr3_nt: TGTGCCAGCAGCGTAGGGACAGCGGGGGGTATCTATGGCTACACCTTC; cdr3_aa: CASSVGTAGGIYGYTF
clone_size: NA; j_call: TRBJ2-6; v_call: TRBV5-6; d_call: NA; cdr3_nt: TGTGCCAGCAGCTTGGCCGTGAGCTCTGGGGCCAACGTCCTGACTTTC; cdr3_aa: CASSLAVSSGANVLTF
clone_size: large; j_call: TRBJ2-7; v_call: TRBV2; d_call: NA; cdr3_nt: TGTGCCAGCAGTTGGACGGGAGTCCTCGAGCAGTACTTC; cdr3_aa: CASSWTGVLEQYF
clone_size: NA; j_call: TRBJ1-2; v_call: TRBV9; d_call: NA; cdr3_nt: TGTGCCAGCAGCGGAGGCAGTTTGTATGGCTACACCTTC; cdr3_aa: CASSGGSLYGYTF
clone_size: NA; j_call: TRBJ2-7; v_call: TRBV4-1; d_call: TRBD1; cdr3_nt: TGCGCCAGCAGCCAAGAGAGGACAGGGATCTACGAGCAGTACTTC; cdr3_aa: CASSQERTGIYEQYF
clone_size: few; j_call: TRBJ1-5; v_call: TRBV6-5; d_call: NA; cdr3_nt: TGTGCCAGCAGTTCGGGCTCAACAGGGATCAATCAGCCCCAGCATTTT; cdr3_aa: CASSSGSTGINQPQHF
clone_size: NA; j_call: TRBJ1-1; v_call: TRBV7-3; d_call: NA; cdr3_nt: TGTGCCAGCAGCTTTGACAGTGCAGGGAACACTGAAGCTTTCTTT; cdr3_aa: CASSFDSAGNTEAFF
clone_size: NA; j_call: TRBJ2-5; v_call: TRBV21-1; d_call: NA; cdr3_nt: TGTGCCAGCAGCAAAGGTGGCACAGGGGTGGGAGAGACCCAGTACTTC; cdr3_aa: CASSKGGTGVGETQYF
clone_size: NA; j_call: TRBJ2-3; v_call: TRBV5-1; d_call: TRBD2; cdr3_nt: TGCGCCAGCAGCTTGGCAAGCGGGGGCCGCACAGATACGCAGTATTTT; cdr3_aa: CASSLASGGRTDTQYF
clone_size: once; j_call: TRBJ2-1; v_call: TRBV2; d_call: TRBD1; cdr3_nt: TGTGCCAGCACCCAAGGGGGCCATGAGCAGTTCTTC; cdr3_aa: CASTQGGHEQFF
clone_size: once; j_call: TRBJ2-3; v_call: TRBV18; d_call: NA; cdr3_nt: TGTGCCAGCTCACCGCGGGGAGTTACAGATACGCAGTATTTT; cdr3_aa: CASSPRGVTDTQYF
clone_size: NA; j_call: TRBJ2-7; v_call: TRBV28; d_call: NA; cdr3_nt: TGTGCCAGCAGTTTATACGGTTCCTACGAGCAGTACTTC; cdr3_aa: CASSLYGSYEQYF
clone_size: NA; j_call: TRBJ1-2; v_call: TRBV9; d_call: TRBD1; cdr3_nt: TGTGCCAGCAGCGGGCCCCAGGGACAGACTGGCTACACCTTC; cdr3_aa: CASSGPQGQTGYTF
clone_size: few; j_call: TRBJ1-4; v_call: TRBV2; d_call: NA; cdr3_nt: TGTGCCAGCAGTGTGGGATGGAGAACTAATGAAAAACTGTTTTTT; cdr3_aa: CASSVGWRTNEKLFF
clone_size: NA; j_call: TRBJ1-1; v_call: TRBV13; d_call: NA; cdr3_nt: TGTGCCAGCAGCTTATTGGACACTGAAGCTTTCTTT; cdr3_aa: CASSLLDTEAFF
clone_size: NA; j_call: TRBJ2-1; v_call: TRBV14; d_call: NA; cdr3_nt: TGTGCCAGCAGCCAAGTGTCTGGGAATTTCTACAATGAGCAGTTCTTC; cdr3_aa: CASSQVSGNFYNEQFF
clone_size: NA; j_call: TRBJ1-1; v_call: TRBV28; d_call: TRBD1; cdr3_nt: TGTGCCAGCACCCGTGGACAGGGGTTTCTTTCGGTAGCTTTCTTT; cdr3_aa: CASTRGQGFLSVAFF
clone_size: NA; j_call: TRBJ1-5; v_call: TRBV28; d_call: NA; cdr3_nt: TGTGCCAGCAGTTTATGGAGCGGGTACAATCAGCCCCAGCATTTT; cdr3_aa: CASSLWSGYNQPQHF
clone_size: NA; j_call: TRBJ1-1; v_call: TRBV15; d_call: NA; cdr3_nt: TGTGCCACCAGCAGATGGGGCGGCACTGAAGCTTTCTTT; cdr3_aa: CATSRWGGTEAFF
clone_size: NA; j_call: TRBJ2-7; v_call: TRBV28; d_call: NA; cdr3_nt: TGTGCCAGCAGTTTAATTCGCTACGAGCAGTACTTC; cdr3_aa: CASSLIRYEQYF
clone_size: NA; j_call: TRBJ2-5; v_call: TRBV28; d_call: NA; cdr3_nt: TGTGCCAGCAGTTTAGGTCCCCAAGAGACCCAGTACTTC; cdr3_aa: CASSLGPQETQYF
clone_size: NA; j_call: TRBJ1-6; v_call: TRBV28; d_call: NA; cdr3_nt: TGTGCCAGCAGGGCTCGACTTAATTCACCCCTCCACTTT; cdr3_aa: CASRARLNSPLHF
clone_size: NA; j_call: TRBJ2-3; v_call: TRBV7-9; d_call: NA; cdr3_nt: TGTGCCAGCAGCCCAGGGACCGGACACACAGATACGCAGTATTTT; cdr3_aa: CASSPGTGHTDTQYF
clone_size: NA; j_call: TRBJ1-6; v_call: TRBV28; d_call: NA; cdr3_nt: TGTGCCAGCAGTCCTCCGGGACGAGGGAATTCACCCCTCCACTTT; cdr3_aa: CASSPPGRGNSPLHF
clone_size: few; j_call: TRBJ2-3; v_call: TRBV7-6; d_call: TRBD2; cdr3_nt: TGTGCCAGCAGCTCCGGGACTAGCGGGGGGCTCACAGATACGCAGTATTTT; cdr3_aa: CASSSGTSGGLTDTQYF
clone_size: few; j_call: TRBJ1-6; v_call: TRBV6-5; d_call: NA; cdr3_nt: TGTGCCAGCTCCCTCCCACTTTCCTATAATTCACCCCTCCACTTT; cdr3_aa: CASSLPLSYNSPLHF
clone_size: NA; j_call: TRBJ1-4; v_call: TRBV25-1; d_call: NA; cdr3_nt: TGTGCCAGCAGTGACCAGGGGCGGACTAATGAAAAACTGTTTTTT; cdr3_aa: CASSDQGRTNEKLFF